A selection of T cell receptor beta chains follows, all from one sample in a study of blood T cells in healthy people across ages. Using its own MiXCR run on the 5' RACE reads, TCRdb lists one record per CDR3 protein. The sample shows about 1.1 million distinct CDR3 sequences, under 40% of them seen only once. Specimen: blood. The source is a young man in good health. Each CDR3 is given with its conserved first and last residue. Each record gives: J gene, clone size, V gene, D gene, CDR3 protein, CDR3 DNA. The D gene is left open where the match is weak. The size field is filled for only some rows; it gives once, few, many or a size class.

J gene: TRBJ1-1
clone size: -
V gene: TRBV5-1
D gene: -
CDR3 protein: CASSPFAAGTQNTEAFF
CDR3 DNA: TGCGCCAGCAGCCCTTTTGCGGCGGGGACGCAGAACACTGAAGCTTTCTTT

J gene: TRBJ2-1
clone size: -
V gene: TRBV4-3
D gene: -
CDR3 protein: CASSPWTGRGNEQFF
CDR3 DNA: TGCGCCAGCAGCCCTTGGACAGGGAGGGGCAATGAGCAGTTCTTC

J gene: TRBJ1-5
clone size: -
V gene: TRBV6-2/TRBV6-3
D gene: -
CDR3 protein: CASSRGWQPQHF
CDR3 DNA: TGTGCCAGCAGCCGAGGCTGGCAGCCCCAGCATTTT

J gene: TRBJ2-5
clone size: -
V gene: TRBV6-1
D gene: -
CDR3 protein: CASSEAWGSETQYF
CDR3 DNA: TGTGCCAGCAGTGAAGCGTGGGGTTCTGAGACCCAGTACTTC

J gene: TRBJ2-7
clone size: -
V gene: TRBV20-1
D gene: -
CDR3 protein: CSANSGSYEQYF
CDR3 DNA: TGCAGTGCTAACAGCGGATCCTACGAGCAGTACTTC

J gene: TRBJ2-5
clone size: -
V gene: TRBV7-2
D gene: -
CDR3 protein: CASILGSLPGTQYF
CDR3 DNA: TGTGCCAGCATCTTAGGTTCCCTGCCGGGGACCCAGTACTTC

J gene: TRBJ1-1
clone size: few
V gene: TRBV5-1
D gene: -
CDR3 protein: CASSLDRWMNTEAFF
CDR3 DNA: TGCGCCAGCAGCCTGGACCGCTGGATGAACACTGAAGCTTTCTTT

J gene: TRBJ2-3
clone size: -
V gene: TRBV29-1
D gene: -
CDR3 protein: CSVAFSEASLDTQYF
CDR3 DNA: TGCAGCGTTGCTTTTAGCGAGGCCTCGTTAGATACGCAGTATTTT

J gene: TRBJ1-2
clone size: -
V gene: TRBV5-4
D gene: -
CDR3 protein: CASSDGGGYTF
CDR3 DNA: TGTGCCAGCAGCGATGGGGGTGGCTACACCTTC

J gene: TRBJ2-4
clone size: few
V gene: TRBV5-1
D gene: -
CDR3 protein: CASSMAGVSNEQYF
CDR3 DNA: TGCGCCAGCAGTATGGCAGGGGTATCGAATGAGCAGTACTTC

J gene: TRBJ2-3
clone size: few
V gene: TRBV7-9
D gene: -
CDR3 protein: CASSSDLGPQYF
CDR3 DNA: TGTGCCAGCAGCTCGGACTTGGGCCCGCAGTATTTT

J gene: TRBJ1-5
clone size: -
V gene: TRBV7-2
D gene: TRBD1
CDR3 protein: CAGSLPGGSNQPQHF
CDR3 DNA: TGTGCCGGCAGCTTACCAGGGGGAAGCAATCAGCCCCAGCATTTT

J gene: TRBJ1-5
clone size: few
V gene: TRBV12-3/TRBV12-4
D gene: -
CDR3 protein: CASSLTGRVDQPQHF
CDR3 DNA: TGTGCCAGCAGTTTAACGGGTAGGGTGGATCAGCCCCAGCATTTT

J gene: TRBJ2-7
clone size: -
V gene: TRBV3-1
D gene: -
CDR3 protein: CASSHLTTYNEQYF
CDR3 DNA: TGTGCCAGCAGCCACTTAACAACCTACAATGAGCAGTACTTC

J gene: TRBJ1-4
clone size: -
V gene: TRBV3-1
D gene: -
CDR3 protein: CASSQIPGPGDPSTNEKLFF
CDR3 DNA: TGTGCCAGCAGCCAAATACCGGGACCGGGGGACCCATCAACTAATGAAAAACTGTTTTTT

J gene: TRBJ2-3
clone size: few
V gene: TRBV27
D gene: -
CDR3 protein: CASSLPTRPPTQYF
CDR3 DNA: TGTGCCAGCAGTTTACCGACGAGGCCCCCTACGCAGTATTTT

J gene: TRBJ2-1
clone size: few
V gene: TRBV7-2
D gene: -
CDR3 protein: CANSNPSYNEQFF
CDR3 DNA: TGTGCCAACTCAAATCCCTCGTACAATGAGCAGTTCTTC

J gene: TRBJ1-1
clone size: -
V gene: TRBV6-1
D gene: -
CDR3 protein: CATQVGYESEAFF
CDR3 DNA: TGTGCCACCCAAGTTGGGTATGAGTCTGAAGCTTTCTTT

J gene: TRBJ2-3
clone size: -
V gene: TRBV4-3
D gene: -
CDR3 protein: CASSQGYGARTDTQYF
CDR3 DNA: TGCGCCAGCAGCCAAGGATACGGGGCCCGCACAGATACGCAGTATTTT

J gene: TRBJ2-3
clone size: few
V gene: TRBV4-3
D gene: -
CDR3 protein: CASSQVPTRPRLYF
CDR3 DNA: TGCGCCAGCAGCCAAGTACCGACTAGGCCTCGACTGTATTTT

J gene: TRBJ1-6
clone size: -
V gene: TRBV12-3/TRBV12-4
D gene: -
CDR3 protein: CASSPGVGGSPLHF
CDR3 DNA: TGTGCCAGCAGTCCCGGGGTAGGCGGTTCACCCCTCCACTTT

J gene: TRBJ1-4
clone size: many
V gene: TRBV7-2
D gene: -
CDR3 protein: CASSPGPGNYEKLFF
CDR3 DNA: TGTGCCAGCAGCCCGGGGCCAGGAAACTATGAAAAACTGTTTTTT

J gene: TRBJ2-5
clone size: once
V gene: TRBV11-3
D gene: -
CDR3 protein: CASSPRPMGTQYF
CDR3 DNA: TGTGCCAGCAGCCCAAGGCCGATGGGGACCCAGTACTTC

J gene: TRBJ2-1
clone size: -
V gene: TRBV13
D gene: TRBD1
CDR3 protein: CASSSDPGQGAYNEQFF
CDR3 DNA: TGTGCCAGCAGCTCTGACCCGGGACAGGGGGCTTACAATGAGCAGTTCTTC

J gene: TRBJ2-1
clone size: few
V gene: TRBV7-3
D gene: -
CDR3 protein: CASSLRGLGQAIYNEQFF
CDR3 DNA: TGTGCCAGCAGCTTAAGGGGGCTGGGGCAGGCTATCTACAATGAGCAGTTCTTC

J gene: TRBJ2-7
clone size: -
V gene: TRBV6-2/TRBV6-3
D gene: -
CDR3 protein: CASSYFDRRYEQYF
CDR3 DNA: TGTGCCAGCAGTTACTTCGATCGTCGATACGAGCAGTACTTC

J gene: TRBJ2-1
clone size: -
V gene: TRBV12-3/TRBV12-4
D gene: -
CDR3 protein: CASRPGAQGSDEQFF
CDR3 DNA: TGTGCCAGCAGACCAGGGGCACAGGGATCAGATGAGCAGTTCTTC

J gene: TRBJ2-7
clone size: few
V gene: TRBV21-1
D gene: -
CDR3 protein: CATSGTYEQYF
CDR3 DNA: TGTGCCACTTCGGGAACCTACGAGCAGTACTTC

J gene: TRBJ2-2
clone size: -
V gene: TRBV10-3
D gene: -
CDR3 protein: CASLRSGTNTGELFF
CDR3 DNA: TGTGCCAGCCTTCGGAGCGGCACCAACACCGGGGAGCTGTTTTTT

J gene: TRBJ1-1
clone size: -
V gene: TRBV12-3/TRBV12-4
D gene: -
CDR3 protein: CASRPPGLSTEAFF
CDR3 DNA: TGTGCCAGCAGGCCCCCGGGCTTAAGCACTGAAGCTTTCTTT

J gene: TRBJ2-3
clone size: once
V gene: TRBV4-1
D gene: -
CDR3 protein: CASSQTPGGEEGDTQYF
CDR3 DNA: TGCGCCAGCAGCCAAACACCCGGCGGGGAAGAAGGAGATACGCAGTATTTT

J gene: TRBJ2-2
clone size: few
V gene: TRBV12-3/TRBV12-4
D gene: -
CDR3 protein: CASSFSGGAGELFF
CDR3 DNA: TGTGCCAGCAGTTTTAGTGGGGGTGCCGGGGAGCTGTTTTTT

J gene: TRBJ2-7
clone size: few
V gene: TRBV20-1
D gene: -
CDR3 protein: CSAREGGRGNEQYF
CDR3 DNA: TGCAGTGCTAGAGAAGGGGGTAGGGGTAACGAGCAGTACTTC

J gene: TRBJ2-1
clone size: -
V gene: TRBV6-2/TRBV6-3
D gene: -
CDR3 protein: CASSLSRAEQVF
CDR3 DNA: TGTGCCAGCAGTCTCTCGCGAGCAGAGCAGGTCTTC

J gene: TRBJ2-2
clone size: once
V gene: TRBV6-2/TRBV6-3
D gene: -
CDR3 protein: CASTPIGGVRTGELFF
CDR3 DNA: TGTGCCAGCACCCCTATAGGTGGGGTAAGGACCGGGGAGCTGTTTTTT

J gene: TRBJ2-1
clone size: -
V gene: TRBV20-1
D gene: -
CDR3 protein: CSAAPQYNEQFF
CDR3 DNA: TGCAGTGCTGCGCCCCAGTACAATGAGCAGTTCTTC

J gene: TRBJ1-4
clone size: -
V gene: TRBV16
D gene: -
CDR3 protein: CASSQSRVYEKLFF
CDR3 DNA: TGTGCCAGCAGCCAATCGCGAGTTTATGAAAAACTGTTTTTT

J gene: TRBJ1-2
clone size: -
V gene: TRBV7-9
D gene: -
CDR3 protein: CASSFRGHGYTF
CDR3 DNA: TGTGCCAGCAGCTTCCGGGGGCATGGCTACACCTTC

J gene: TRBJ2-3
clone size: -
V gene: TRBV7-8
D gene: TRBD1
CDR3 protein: CASSLDLGQGVRTDTQYF
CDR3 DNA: TGTGCCAGCAGCTTAGACCTTGGACAGGGGGTACGCACAGATACGCAGTATTTT

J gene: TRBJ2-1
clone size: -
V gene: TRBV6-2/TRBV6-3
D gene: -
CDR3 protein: CASSYLKLNEQFF
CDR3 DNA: TGTGCCAGCAGTTACTTGAAACTCAATGAGCAGTTCTTC

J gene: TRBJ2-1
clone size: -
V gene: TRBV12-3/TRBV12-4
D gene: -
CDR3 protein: CASSFWLRQSNEQFF
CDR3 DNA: TGTGCCAGCAGTTTCTGGTTGCGACAGAGCAATGAGCAGTTCTTC

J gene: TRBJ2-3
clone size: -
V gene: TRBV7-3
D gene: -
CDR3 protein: CASRSTGPSDTQYF
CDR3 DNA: TGTGCCAGCAGATCTACAGGCCCATCAGATACGCAGTATTTT

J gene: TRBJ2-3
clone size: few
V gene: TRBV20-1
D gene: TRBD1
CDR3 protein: CSAPNRTGVSDTQYF
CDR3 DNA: TGCAGTGCCCCGAACCGGACAGGGGTTTCAGATACGCAGTATTTT